Included here is one TCR beta chain sequence, with context. Antigen: not known. Authors' data handling: As immunoSEQ supplied junction-only sequences (without quality scores), filtering differed. Produced via immunoSEQ multiplex PCR; TCRdb's table is partial and in-frame only. D and trimming come from the DNA, and the V and J calls and clone size come from that table. The data show hundreds of thousands of clones, 80% to 95% seen once. This sample is part of a study of shared clonotypes between healthy human individuals. The study, taken as a whole, reports: Compared with clonotypes that all four donors shared, non-shared clonotypes had lower generation probabilities.

CD45RO-negative, CCR7-positively selected cells formed the naive CD8 fraction, excluding terminally differentiated effector memory CD45RA+ cells. V dropped 10 bases and J dropped 4 bases, with 23 bases sitting between them. The germline V gene has CDR1 SNHLY and CDR2 FYNNEI. The CDR3 covers 15 residues. This clonotype was sampled from a young man in good health. V and J are TRBV2 and TRBJ2-7, with a tentative D call TRBD2 (6 bases). Sample: naive CD8+ T cells sorted from blood. The CDR3 loop is CAMVGLGASAYEQYF. CDR3 nucleotide sequence: TGTGCCATGGTGGGGTTAGGGGCTAGCGCTTACGAGCAGTACTTC. Full variable domain (missing parts from reference TRBV2 and TRBJ2-7): EPEVTQTPSHQVTQMGQEVILRCVPISNHLYFYWYRQILGQKVEFLVSFYNNEISEKSEIFDDQFSVERPDGSNFTLKIRSTKLEDSAMYFCAMVGLGASAYEQYFGPGTRLTVT.